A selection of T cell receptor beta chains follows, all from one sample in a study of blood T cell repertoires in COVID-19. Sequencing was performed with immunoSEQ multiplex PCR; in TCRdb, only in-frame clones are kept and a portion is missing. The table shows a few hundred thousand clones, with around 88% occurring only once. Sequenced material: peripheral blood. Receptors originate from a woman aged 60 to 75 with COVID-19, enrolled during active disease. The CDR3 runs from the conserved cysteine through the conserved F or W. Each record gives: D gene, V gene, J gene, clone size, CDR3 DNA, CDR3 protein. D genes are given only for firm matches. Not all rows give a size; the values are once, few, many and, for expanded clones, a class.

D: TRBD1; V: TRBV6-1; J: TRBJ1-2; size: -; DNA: TGTGCCAGCAGTGAAGTGTTGGGACAGGGCTCCTATGGCTACACCTTC; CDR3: CASSEVLGQGSYGYTF
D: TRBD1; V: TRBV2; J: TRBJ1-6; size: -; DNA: TGTGCCAGCATGACCGGGACAGGGAGAGGTTCACCCCTCCACTTT; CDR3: CASMTGTGRGSPLHF
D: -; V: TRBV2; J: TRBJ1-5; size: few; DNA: TGTGCCAGCAGTGAGCTAACAGTTAATCAGCCCCAGCATTTT; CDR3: CASSELTVNQPQHF
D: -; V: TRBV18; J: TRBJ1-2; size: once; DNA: TGTGCCAGCTCACCCCTAGGGCAGGGGCTTAACTATGGCTACACCTTC; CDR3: CASSPLGQGLNYGYTF
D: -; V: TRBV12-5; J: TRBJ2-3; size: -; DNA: TGTGCTAGTGGTTTGCAGGGATTTCGCTCAGATACGCAGTATTTT; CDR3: CASGLQGFRSDTQYF
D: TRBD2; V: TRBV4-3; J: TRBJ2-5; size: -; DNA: TGCGCCAGCATTATCTATGGGGCTAGCGGGGGTGGAGAGACCCAGTACTTC; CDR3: CASIIYGASGGGETQYF
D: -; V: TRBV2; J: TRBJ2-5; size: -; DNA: TGTGCCAGCAGTGGGGCGGGGGCAGAGACCCAGTACTTC; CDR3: CASSGAGAETQYF
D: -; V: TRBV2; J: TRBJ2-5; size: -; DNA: TGTGCCAGCAGTGCGGACTTTCAAGAGACCCAGTACTTC; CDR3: CASSADFQETQYF
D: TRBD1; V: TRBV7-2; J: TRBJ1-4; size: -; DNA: TGTGCCAGCAGATTGGGACAGAAGAATGAAAAACTGTTTTTT; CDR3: CASRLGQKNEKLFF
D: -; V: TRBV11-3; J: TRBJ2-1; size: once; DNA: TGTGCCAGCAGCTTAGGACTCGGCTCCTACAATGAGCAGTTCTTC; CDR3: CASSLGLGSYNEQFF
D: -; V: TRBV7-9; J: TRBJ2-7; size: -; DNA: TGTGCCAGCAGCTTAGAGTCTAGGTTCTCCTACGAGCAGTACTTC; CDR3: CASSLESRFSYEQYF
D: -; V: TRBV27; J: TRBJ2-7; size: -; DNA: TGTGCCAGCAGTTTATCCCTCTCCTCCTACGAGCAGTACTTC; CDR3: CASSLSLSSYEQYF
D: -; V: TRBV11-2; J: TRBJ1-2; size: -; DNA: TGTGCCAGCAGCCCGAGCTTGGCTAACTATGGCTACACCTTC; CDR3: CASSPSLANYGYTF
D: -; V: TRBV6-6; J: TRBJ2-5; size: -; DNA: TGTGCCAGCAGTTACTCGGCGGCACCAGAGACCCAGTACTTC; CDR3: CASSYSAAPETQYF
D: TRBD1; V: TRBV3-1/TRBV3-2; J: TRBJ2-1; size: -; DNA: TGTGCCAGCAGCCAATACCGGGACAGGGTCAGGAATGAGCAGTTCTTC; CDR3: CASSQYRDRVRNEQFF
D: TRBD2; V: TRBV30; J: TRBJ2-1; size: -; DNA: TGTGCCTGGAGTGTACTAAGCGGGGGGGAGCAGTTCTTC; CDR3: CAWSVLSGGEQFF
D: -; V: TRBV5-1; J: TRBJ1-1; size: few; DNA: TGCGCCAGCAGCTTGCCAGGGACTGAAGCTTTCTTT; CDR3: CASSLPGTEAFF
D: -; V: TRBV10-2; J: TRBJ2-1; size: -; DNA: TGCGCCACAGGGGCTCCCCGGAAGGGTGAGCAGTTCTTC; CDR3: CATGAPRKGEQFF
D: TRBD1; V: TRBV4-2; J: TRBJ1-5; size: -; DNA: TGTGCCAGCAGCCAGGACAGGAATAGCAATCAGCCCCAGCATTTT; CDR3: CASSQDRNSNQPQHF
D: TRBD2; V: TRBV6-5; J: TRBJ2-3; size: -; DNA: TGTGCCAGCGGGACTAGCGGGGGGTCCGCAGATACGCAGTATTTT; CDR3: CASGTSGGSADTQYF
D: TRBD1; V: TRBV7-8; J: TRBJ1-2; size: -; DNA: TGTGCCAGCAGCTTCTCCGGGACAGGGGGCTCTAACTATGGCTACACCTTC; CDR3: CASSFSGTGGSNYGYTF
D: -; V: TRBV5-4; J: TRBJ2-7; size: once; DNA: TGTGCCAGCAGCTTGGTTCAGGACTCCTACGAGCAGTACTTC; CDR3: CASSLVQDSYEQYF
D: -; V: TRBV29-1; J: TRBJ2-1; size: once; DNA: TGCAGCGCGACCGGGTCCAGCTCCTACAATGAGCAGTTCTTC; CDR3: CSATGSSSYNEQFF
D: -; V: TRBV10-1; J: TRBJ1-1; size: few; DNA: TGCGCCAGCAGTGAGCGAACTAGCCGTAGTGAAGCTTTCTTT; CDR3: CASSERTSRSEAFF
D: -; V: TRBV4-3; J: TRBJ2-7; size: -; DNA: TGCGCCAGCAGCCAAGACGCGGGATACGAGCAGTACTTC; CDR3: CASSQDAGYEQYF
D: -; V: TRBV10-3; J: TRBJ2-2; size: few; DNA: TGTGCCATCACCGACCCGGGAAACACCGGGGAGCTGTTTTTT; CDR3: CAITDPGNTGELFF
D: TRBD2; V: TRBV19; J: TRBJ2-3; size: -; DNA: TGTGCCTCCGGCGGGGGGTTAGATACGCAGTATTTT; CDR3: CASGGGLDTQYF
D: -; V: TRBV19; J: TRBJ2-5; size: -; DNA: TGTGCCAGTAGCCGCCACGAACGGGGCCAAGAGACCCAGTACTTC; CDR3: CASSRHERGQETQYF
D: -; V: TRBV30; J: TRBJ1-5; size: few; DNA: TGTGCCTGGAGTGTCGCCGTGGGGGGTCAGCCCCAGCATTTT; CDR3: CAWSVAVGGQPQHF
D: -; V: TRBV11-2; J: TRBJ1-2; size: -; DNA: TGTGCCAGCACCAATTGGGGGGGGCGCAACTATGGCTACACCTTC; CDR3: CASTNWGGRNYGYTF
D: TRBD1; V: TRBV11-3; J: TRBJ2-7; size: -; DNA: TGTGCCAGCAGCCCAGTGGACAGGGGCTCCTACGAGCAGTACTTC; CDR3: CASSPVDRGSYEQYF
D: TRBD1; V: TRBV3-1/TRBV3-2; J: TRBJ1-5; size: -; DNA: TGTGCCAGCAGCCCGGGGACAGGGGGCAACAATCAGCCCCAGCATTTT; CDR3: CASSPGTGGNNQPQHF
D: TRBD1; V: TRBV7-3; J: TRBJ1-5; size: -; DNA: TGTGCCAGCAGTCATCGACAGGGGACGGGCCAGCCCCAGCATTTT; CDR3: CASSHRQGTGQPQHF
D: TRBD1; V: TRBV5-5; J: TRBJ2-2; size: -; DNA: TGTGCCAGCAGCCGGTTGACAGGGTCCAGCGGGGAGCTGTTTTTT; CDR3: CASSRLTGSSGELFF
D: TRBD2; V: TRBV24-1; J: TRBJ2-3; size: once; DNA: TGTGCCACCAGTGATCCGCGGACTAGCGGGGGAGACACAGATACGCAGTATTTT; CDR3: CATSDPRTSGGDTDTQYF
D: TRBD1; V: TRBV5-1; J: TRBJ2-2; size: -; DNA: TGCGCCAGCAGCCTCCGAAGACAGGGTACCTCCACCGGGGAGCTGTTTTTT; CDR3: CASSLRRQGTSTGELFF
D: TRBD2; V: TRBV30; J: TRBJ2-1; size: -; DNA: TGTGCCTGGAGGGGACTAGCGGGGGGTCTAAGCTCCTACAATGAGCAGTTCTTC; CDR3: CAWRGLAGGLSSYNEQFF
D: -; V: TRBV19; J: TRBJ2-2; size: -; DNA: TGTGCCAGTAGTCCTAGCGTTGCCGGGGAGCTGTTTTTT; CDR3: CASSPSVAGELFF
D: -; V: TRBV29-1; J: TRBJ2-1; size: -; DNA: TGCAGCGTTGAAGTTCAGGTCGGCAATGAGCAGTTCTTC; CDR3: CSVEVQVGNEQFF
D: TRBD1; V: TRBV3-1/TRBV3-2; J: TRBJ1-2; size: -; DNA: TGTGCCAGCAGCGGTCGAAGGACAGGCCCCTATGGCTACACCTTC; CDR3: CASSGRRTGPYGYTF
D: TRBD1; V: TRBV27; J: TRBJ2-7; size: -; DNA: TGTGCCAGCCTAGGGGGACAGGGTCCCTACGAGCAGTACTTC; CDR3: CASLGGQGPYEQYF
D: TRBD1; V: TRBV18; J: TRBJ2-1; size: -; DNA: TGTGCCAGCTCCCAGGGACAGTACAATGAGCAGTTCTTC; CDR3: CASSQGQYNEQFF
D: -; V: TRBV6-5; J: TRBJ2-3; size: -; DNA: TGTGCCAGCGCGGGGCTCTGGCGGGATACGCAGTATTTT; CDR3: CASAGLWRDTQYF
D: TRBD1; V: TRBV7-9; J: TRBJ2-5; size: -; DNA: TGTGCCAGCAGCCTGGGGACAGGGGGCTTGGAGACCCAGTACTTC; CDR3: CASSLGTGGLETQYF
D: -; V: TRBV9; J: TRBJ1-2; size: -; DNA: TGTGCCAGCAGCCCCCGGGGGGTGTGGGACTATGGCTACACCTTC; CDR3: CASSPRGVWDYGYTF
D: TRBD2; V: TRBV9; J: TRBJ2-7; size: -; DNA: TGTGCCAGCAGCCCTCAGGCCCGGGGGGCCTACGAGCAGTACTTC; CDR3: CASSPQARGAYEQYF
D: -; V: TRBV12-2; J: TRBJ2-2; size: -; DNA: TGTGCAAGTCGCTTTAGGCCTCTCTCGGGGGGGGCCGGGGAGCTGTTTTTT; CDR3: CASRFRPLSGGAGELFF
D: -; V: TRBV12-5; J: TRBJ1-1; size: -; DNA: TGTGCTAGTGGTTTGCCCCCTTCTGAAGCTTTCTTT; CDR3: CASGLPPSEAFF
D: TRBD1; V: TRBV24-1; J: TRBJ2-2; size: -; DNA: TGTGCCACCAGTGATCAACGACAGGGCTACACCGGGGAGCTGTTTTTT; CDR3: CATSDQRQGYTGELFF
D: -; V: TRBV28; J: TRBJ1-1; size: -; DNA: TGTGCCAGCAGCCCACTAAGTCGCGTCACTGAAGCTTTCTTT; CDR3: CASSPLSRVTEAFF
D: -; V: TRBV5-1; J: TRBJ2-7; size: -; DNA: TGCGCCAGCAGCATTACAGGGGAGGCCTACGAGCAGTACTTC; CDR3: CASSITGEAYEQYF
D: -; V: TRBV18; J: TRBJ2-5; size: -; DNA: TGTGCCAGCTCGAACCTATACCAGGGCGGCGGAGAGACCCAGTACTTC; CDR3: CASSNLYQGGGETQYF
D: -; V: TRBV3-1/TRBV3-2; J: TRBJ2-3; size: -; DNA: TGTGCCAGCAGCCAAGATCGGGGTAGTAGGACAGATACGCAGTATTTT; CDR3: CASSQDRGSRTDTQYF
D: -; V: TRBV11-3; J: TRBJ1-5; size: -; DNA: TGTGCCAGCAGCTTGGGAGTTTATCAGCCCCAGCATTTT; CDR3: CASSLGVYQPQHF
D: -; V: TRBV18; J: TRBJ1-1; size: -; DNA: TGTGCCAGCTCACCACCGATCGTAATAGACACTGAAGCTTTCTTT; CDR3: CASSPPIVIDTEAFF